One sample yielded the 10 T cell receptor beta chains listed below, sequenced in a study of blood T cell repertoires in COVID-19 (dated by TCRdb to about 2020). Libraries were built with the immunoSEQ multiplex PCR assay. In TCRdb, the immuneACCESS table is reduced to in-frame sequences with V and J assigned. These tables do not hold every clone; where another copy was compared, an unresolved V gene accounts for under half, and the others remain unexplained. For this sample there are about 140,000 clones; over 60% appear just once. The ten largest clones take up around 4.8% of the sample. The sequenced sample was peripheral blood. The origin of the receptors is a woman aged 80 or older with active or convalescent COVID-19.

This clone was detected once. V is TRBV4-2 and J is TRBJ1-1; TRBD1 matches 12 bases. The J segment lost 1 base and the V segment lost 4 bases, leaving 7 bases of the junction unmatched. The CDR3 has 17 residues. CDR1 and CDR2 (germline): LGHNA, YNFKEQ. CDR3 region: CASSREWDRGRNTEAFF. CDR3 nucleotide sequence: TGTGCCAGCAGCCGAGAGTGGGACAGGGGGCGGAACACTGAAGCTTTCTTT.

The rearrangement uses TRBV19 and TRBJ1-1, with 8 bases matching TRBD1. This CDR3 region has 15 residues. Germline CDR1 is LNHDA and CDR2 is SQIVND (reference sequence). With 4 bases clipped from V and 5 bases from J, the junction kept 9 bases outside the gene matches. CDR3 coding DNA: TGTGCCAGTAGTAACTACAGGGGGGGCGGTACTGAAGCTTTCTTT. It specifies CASSNYRGGGTEAFF.

V gene TRBV7-3 combines with J gene TRBJ2-5; 10 bases are shared with TRBD2. The CDR3 length is 15 residues. The trim removed 2 bases at V and 2 bases at J, leaving 2 bases unmatched. In germline, CDR1 is SGHTA, CDR2 FQGTGA. The CDR3, as DNA: TGTGCCAGCAGCTTACTAGCGGGGGTGCAAGAGACCCAGTACTTC. This encodes CASSLLAGVQETQYF.

This clone showed up just once. The DNA of the CDR3 is TGTGCTAGTGGTTTGGTACAGCCAGCGAACACCGGGGAGCTGTTTTTT. This sequence encodes CASGLVQPANTGELFF. This chain connects TRBV12-5 to TRBJ2-2, with D unclear. The CDR3 spans 16 residues. From germline, CDR1 is LGHNT and CDR2 FRNRAP. With 0 bases removed from V and 0 bases from J, the gap between germline ends came to 8 bases.

The chain is built from TRBV5-5 and TRBJ2-2; D gene uncertain. The CDR3 is 17 residues long. Per the germline V gene, CDR1 is SGHKS and CDR2 is YYEKEE (reference sequence). Trimming left V 0 bases short and J 3 bases short, with 15 bases between. CDR3: CASSLVYPKSDTGELFF. CDR3 nucleotides: TGTGCCAGCAGCTTGGTGTACCCCAAATCAGACACCGGGGAGCTGTTTTTT.

The V gene is TRBV3-1 (or the pseudogene TRBV3-2), the J gene TRBJ2-5; possibly TRBD1 for D (5 bases). Germline-derived CDR1 and CDR2 are LGHDT and YNNKEL (reference sequence). V lost 6 bases to trimming and J lost 2 bases, with 16 bases between them. The CDR3 spans 15 residues. CDR3: CASSRYRTNQETQYF. The CDR3 DNA sequence: TGTGCCAGCAGTCGCTACAGGACAAATCAAGAGACCCAGTACTTC.

The CDR3 reads CASSQTSGTYNEQFF. CDR3 coding DNA: TGTGCCAGCAGCCAGACTAGCGGGACTTACAATGAGCAGTTCTTC. V gene TRBV4-2 combines with J gene TRBJ2-1, with 11 bases fitting TRBD2. Germline assignment: CDR1 LGHNA and CDR2 YNFKEQ. The CDR3 has 15 residues. J gave up 4 bases and V 3 bases, and 2 bases lay outside the gene matches.

V is TRBV7-9 and J is TRBJ1-4; 7 bases align to TRBD1. The CDR3 runs 17 residues. J gave up 8 bases and V 5 bases, and 17 bases lay outside the gene matches. The germline gives CDR1 SEHNR, CDR2 FQNEAQ (reference sequence). The CDR3 nucleotides read TGTGCCAGCAGCAACCGACAGACAGGGTTTATTGAGGAAAAACTGTTTTTT. Its translation is CASSNRQTGFIEEKLFF.

The chain combines TRBV7-2 with TRBJ2-3; 9 bases align to TRBD2. The V gene end was trimmed by 3 bases and the J gene end by 7 bases; junction bases not matched to a gene: 5. This CDR3 is 14 amino acids long. The germline CDR1 and CDR2 sequences are SGHTA and FQGNSA. CDR3 nucleotides: TGTGCCAGCAGCTTGAGCGGGGGGTCAAATACGCAGTATTTT. The encoded protein is CASSLSGGSNTQYF.

This chain connects TRBV11-3 to TRBJ1-1, with D maybe TRBD1 (5 bases). CDR1 and CDR2 (germline): SGHNT, YENEEA. CDR3 length: 12 residues. The V gene lost 5 bases and the J gene lost 8 bases, with 12 bases spanning the gap. The CDR3, as DNA: TGTGCCAGCAGCCAAGGACGGGGGGAAGCTTTCTTT. This gives the protein CASSQGRGEAFF.